A selection of T cell receptor beta chains follows, all from one sample in a study of blood T cell repertoires in COVID-19. Sequenced by immunoSEQ multiplex PCR; TCRdb stores in-frame clones only, minus some. Seen here are approximately 280,000 clones, roughly nine tenths observed once, and the top ten hold 2% to 2.5%. The specimen sequenced was peripheral blood. The receptor set was obtained from a man between 45 and 60 years old with acute or convalescent COVID-19. Each CDR3 is given with its conserved first and last residue. Fields, in order: J gene, V gene, D gene, clone size, CDR3 protein, CDR3 DNA. D genes are given only for firm matches. Not all rows give a size; the values are once, few, many and, for expanded clones, a class.

j_call: TRBJ2-6; v_call: TRBV19; d_call: TRBD2; clone_size: .; cdr3_aa: CASSISWPFRGDGGATSGANVLTF; cdr3_nt: TGTGCCAGTAGTATAAGTTGGCCCTTCCGGGGGGACGGGGGTGCAACATCTGGGGCCAACGTCCTGACTTTC
j_call: TRBJ1-1; v_call: TRBV4-1; d_call: TRBD1; clone_size: .; cdr3_aa: CASSHIDRGNTEAFF; cdr3_nt: TGCGCCAGCAGCCATATCGACAGGGGGAACACTGAAGCTTTCTTT
j_call: TRBJ2-7; v_call: TRBV4-1; d_call: TRBD2; clone_size: .; cdr3_aa: CASSPTRSGTSVYEQYF; cdr3_nt: TGCGCCAGCAGCCCGACCCGTAGCGGGACATCGGTTTACGAGCAGTACTTC
j_call: TRBJ2-7; v_call: TRBV4-2; d_call: .; clone_size: .; cdr3_aa: CASSQEGTPYEQYF; cdr3_nt: TGTGCCAGCAGCCAAGAAGGGACACCGTACGAGCAGTACTTC
j_call: TRBJ2-7; v_call: TRBV15; d_call: .; clone_size: .; cdr3_aa: CATSGRQGGDEQYF; cdr3_nt: TGTGCCACCAGCGGGCGCCAGGGTGGCGACGAGCAGTACTTC
j_call: TRBJ2-7; v_call: TRBV7-8; d_call: .; clone_size: .; cdr3_aa: CASSLSRTQRAYEQYF; cdr3_nt: TGTGCCAGCAGCTTATCCCGGACACAAAGGGCCTACGAGCAGTACTTC
j_call: TRBJ1-5; v_call: TRBV30; d_call: .; clone_size: .; cdr3_aa: CAWSYLRGNQPQHF; cdr3_nt: TGTGCCTGGAGTTACCTCCGGGGGAATCAGCCCCAGCATTTT
j_call: TRBJ2-7; v_call: TRBV2; d_call: TRBD1; clone_size: .; cdr3_aa: CASRGTVEQYF; cdr3_nt: TGTGCCAGCAGGGGGACAGTCGAGCAGTACTTC
j_call: TRBJ2-5; v_call: TRBV30; d_call: TRBD1; clone_size: .; cdr3_aa: CAWSLRDRELETQYF; cdr3_nt: TGTGCCTGGAGCCTCCGGGACAGGGAGCTGGAGACCCAGTACTTC
j_call: TRBJ1-1; v_call: TRBV9; d_call: .; clone_size: .; cdr3_aa: CASSALTLWNTEAFF; cdr3_nt: TGTGCCAGCAGCGCACTGACACTCTGGAACACTGAAGCTTTCTTT
j_call: TRBJ2-2; v_call: TRBV7-9; d_call: .; clone_size: .; cdr3_aa: CASSLGQGLNTGELFF; cdr3_nt: TGTGCCAGCAGCTTAGGTCAGGGTCTGAACACCGGGGAGCTGTTTTTT
j_call: TRBJ2-2; v_call: TRBV2; d_call: .; clone_size: once; cdr3_aa: CASTKTANTGELFF; cdr3_nt: TGTGCCAGCACGAAGACAGCGAACACCGGGGAGCTGTTTTTT
j_call: TRBJ2-2; v_call: TRBV9; d_call: TRBD2; clone_size: .; cdr3_aa: CASSTTGTSGENTGELFF; cdr3_nt: TGTGCCAGCAGCACAACCGGGACTAGCGGGGAAAACACCGGGGAGCTGTTTTTT
j_call: TRBJ1-1; v_call: TRBV4-1; d_call: .; clone_size: few; cdr3_aa: CASRLGILASTEAFF; cdr3_nt: TGCGCCAGCAGGCTCGGGATCTTAGCATCCACTGAAGCTTTCTTT
j_call: TRBJ1-2; v_call: TRBV6-5; d_call: .; clone_size: few; cdr3_aa: CASSYSGGLGYGYTF; cdr3_nt: TGTGCCAGCAGTTACTCGGGGGGACTCGGCTATGGCTACACCTTC
j_call: TRBJ1-5; v_call: TRBV2; d_call: .; clone_size: .; cdr3_aa: CASSDRGSNQPQHF; cdr3_nt: TGTGCCAGCAGCGATCGGGGGAGCAATCAGCCCCAGCATTTT
j_call: TRBJ1-5; v_call: TRBV12-5; d_call: .; clone_size: .; cdr3_aa: CASGLGHNQPQHF; cdr3_nt: TGTGCTAGTGGTTTAGGACACAATCAGCCCCAGCATTTT
j_call: TRBJ1-2; v_call: TRBV10-3; d_call: TRBD1; clone_size: .; cdr3_aa: CAILKDRGRGFNYGYTF; cdr3_nt: TGTGCCATCTTAAAGGACAGGGGGCGCGGGTTTAACTATGGCTACACCTTC
j_call: TRBJ1-1; v_call: TRBV6-2/TRBV6-3; d_call: .; clone_size: .; cdr3_aa: CASSQSRGGATEAFF; cdr3_nt: TGTGCCAGCAGCCAATCCAGGGGTGGGGCCACTGAAGCTTTCTTT
j_call: TRBJ2-1; v_call: TRBV18; d_call: TRBD2; clone_size: .; cdr3_aa: CASSPPRTSGYNEQFF; cdr3_nt: TGTGCCAGCTCACCACCTAGGACTAGCGGCTACAATGAGCAGTTCTTC
j_call: TRBJ2-7; v_call: TRBV29-1; d_call: TRBD1; clone_size: .; cdr3_aa: CSARTGESEQYF; cdr3_nt: TGCAGCGCCCGGACAGGGGAAAGCGAGCAGTACTTC
j_call: TRBJ1-2; v_call: TRBV7-3; d_call: TRBD1; clone_size: .; cdr3_aa: CASSFSGTASYTF; cdr3_nt: TGTGCCAGCAGCTTCTCAGGGACAGCTAGCTACACCTTC
j_call: TRBJ1-6; v_call: TRBV5-4; d_call: .; clone_size: .; cdr3_aa: CASSFGRQSSYNSPLHF; cdr3_nt: TGTGCCAGCAGCTTCGGGAGACAGAGCTCCTATAATTCACCCCTCCACTTT
j_call: TRBJ2-1; v_call: TRBV7-9; d_call: .; clone_size: .; cdr3_aa: CASSLRGPIPNEQFF; cdr3_nt: TGTGCCAGCAGCTTACGAGGCCCCATCCCCAATGAGCAGTTCTTC
j_call: TRBJ2-3; v_call: TRBV3-1/TRBV3-2; d_call: .; clone_size: .; cdr3_aa: CASSHLSGGGTDTQYF; cdr3_nt: TGTGCCAGCAGCCATTTAAGTGGGGGAGGTACAGATACGCAGTATTTT
j_call: TRBJ1-3; v_call: TRBV20-1; d_call: .; clone_size: .; cdr3_aa: CSASNSLRDTIYF; cdr3_nt: TGCAGTGCTAGTAACTCCCTGCGCGACACCATATATTTT
j_call: TRBJ2-2; v_call: TRBV30; d_call: .; clone_size: once; cdr3_aa: CAWGTLGGRIGELFF; cdr3_nt: TGTGCCTGGGGTACGCTCGGGGGGCGTATCGGGGAGCTGTTTTTT
j_call: TRBJ1-1; v_call: TRBV30; d_call: .; clone_size: .; cdr3_aa: CAWSVRANTEAFF; cdr3_nt: TGTGCCTGGAGTGTACGAGCTAACACTGAAGCTTTCTTT
j_call: TRBJ2-7; v_call: TRBV14; d_call: .; clone_size: .; cdr3_aa: CASSQWHYEQYF; cdr3_nt: TGTGCCAGCAGCCAATGGCACTACGAGCAGTACTTC